The 24 T cell receptor beta chains presented below share a single source sample, sequenced in a study of T cells after yellow fever vaccination. TCRdb recomputed calls from the 5' RACE reads with MiXCR, one row per CDR3 protein. Here the sample spans about 73,000 distinct CDR3 sequences, 7.5% to 8% being singletons. This specimen consisted of CD8+ T cells sorted from PBMCs, obtained on the day of the yellow fever booster vaccination. The receptors were gathered from a man aged 30-40 years who received the YFV17D yellow fever vaccine.

This clonotype was recorded a few times. CDR3 in amino acids: CASAEVSYEQYF. CDR3 nucleotides: TGTGCCAGCGCGGAGGTCTCCTACGAGCAGTACTTC. The chain links TRBV7-2 to TRBJ2-7; D perhaps matches TRBD2 (5 bases). The CDR3 loop spans 12 amino acids. Germline CDR1 reads SGHTA; CDR2 reads FQGNSA. The V end lost 8 bases, the J end lost 0 bases, and 8 bases lay between the germline ends.

Many counts were recorded for this clonotype. The CDR3 sequence: CASSGPSDRDAGYEQFF. The CDR3 DNA reads TGTGCCAGCAGCGGACCTAGCGACCGGGACGCGGGCTATGAGCAGTTCTTC. This chain links TRBV5-6 with TRBJ2-1; D perhaps matches TRBD2 (6 bases). The V end lost 4 bases, the J end lost 8 bases, and 25 bases lay between the germline ends. CDR1 and CDR2 (germline): SGHDT, YYEEEE. The CDR3 has 17 residues.

This clonotype has just a few counts. The chain carries TRBV3-1 and TRBJ2-2; 12 nucleotides align to TRBD2. V lost 4 bases, J lost 4 bases, and 16 bases stayed unmatched. The germline V gene has CDR1 LGHDT and CDR2 YNNKEL (reference sequence). This CDR3 contains 20 residues. In DNA, the CDR3 is TGTGCCAGCAGCCTAAAATCCGGACTAGCGGGAATGTCTAGCACCGGGGAGCTGTTTTTT. Protein sequence: CASSLKSGLAGMSSTGELFF.

This clonotype was observed a handful of times. The chain uses TRBV20-1 and TRBJ2-1; no clear D. CDR3 length: 13 residues. Looked up from germline, CDR1 is DFQATT and CDR2 is SNEGSKA (reference sequence). Trimming shortened V by 0 bases and J by 4 bases, and 7 bases separated the two germline ends. This chain's CDR3 is CSAREGVYNEQFF. Written as DNA, the CDR3 is TGCAGTGCTAGAGAAGGTGTTTACAATGAGCAGTTCTTC.

The table lists this clonotype with many counts. V is TRBV29-1 and J is TRBJ2-1; 7 bases are a match to TRBD1. Germline values: CDR1 SQVTM, CDR2 ANQGSEA. The V gene end was trimmed by 5 bases and the J gene end by 7 bases; junction bases not matched to a gene: 2. The length of the CDR3 is 11 residues. The CDR3 sequence: CSVPRGNEQFF. The DNA for the CDR3 is TGCAGCGTTCCCAGGGGGAATGAGCAGTTCTTC.

In this sample, this clonotype turned up a few times. The rearrangement joins TRBV11-2 to TRBJ2-1; a weak D match, TRBD2 (7 bases). V was shortened by 1 base and J by 8 bases, with 9 bases between the two germline ends. The V gene's germline CDR1 is SGHAT and CDR2 FQNNGV. The CDR3 length is 13 residues. CDR3 sequence: CASSLGGGDEQFF. The DNA for the CDR3 is TGTGCCAGCAGCTTAGGCGGGGGCGATGAGCAGTTCTTC.

The gene calls are TRBV6-5 and TRBJ2-3, with unresolved D. V lost 4 bases and J 0 bases, leaving 5 bases between the germline ends. This CDR3 has 13 amino acids. Looked up from germline, CDR1 is MNHEY and CDR2 is SVGAGI. The chain's CDR3 is CASSWVSTDTQYF. The CDR3 nucleotides read TGTGCCAGCAGTTGGGTGAGCACAGATACGCAGTATTTT.

This clonotype turned up a few times. The genes are TRBV28 and TRBJ2-3, with TRBD2 as a possible D gene (6 bases). V gave up 3 bases and J gave up 6 bases, with 10 bases separating them. This CDR3 region has 13 residues. The V gene's germline CDR1 is MDHEN and CDR2 SYDVKM. The CDR3 coding sequence is TGTGCCAGCAGTTTGACGGGAGCGGATACGCAGTATTTT. Its translation: CASSLTGADTQYF.

V gene TRBV11-3 combines with J gene TRBJ2-1, with D possibly being TRBD1 or TRBD2 (5 bases each). This CDR3 has 15 residues. Looked up from germline, CDR1 is SGHNT and CDR2 is YENEEA. V was clipped by 5 bases and J by 7 bases, with 18 bases between them. The chain's CDR3 is CASSARGDSLNEQFF. The CDR3 bases are TGTGCCAGCAGCGCAAGAGGGGATTCCCTAAATGAGCAGTTCTTC.

The genes are TRBV15 and TRBJ2-1; D unclear. Germline V CDR1 and CDR2: LNHNV, YYDKDF (reference sequence). V lost 0 bases and J 4 bases, leaving 13 bases between the germline ends. The CDR3 totals 16 residues. CDR3 sequence: CATSRDPVTRYNEQFF. CDR3 in DNA: TGTGCCACCAGCAGAGATCCCGTGACTCGTTACAATGAGCAGTTCTTC.

The chain carries TRBV12-3 or TRBV12-4 and TRBJ1-2, with unresolved D. The CDR3 consists of 13 residues. The V gene lost 7 bases and the J gene lost 3 bases, with 12 bases spanning the gap. CDR3 residues: CASTTAGDYGYTF. CDR3 nucleotide sequence: TGTGCCAGCACTACGGCCGGGGACTATGGCTACACCTTC.

The sample holds a few counts of this clonotype. This chain uses TRBV20-1 with TRBJ2-3, with no clear D. The CDR3 is 14 residues long. Germline CDR1 and CDR2: DFQATT and SNEGSKA (reference sequence). The V and J ends lost 5 bases and 2 bases respectively, with 14 bases between them. This chain's CDR3 is CSASLQTNTDTQYF. Here the CDR3 DNA reads TGCAGTGCTTCTCTTCAAACCAACACAGATACGCAGTATTTT.

This clonotype has more than one count but fewer than ten. The chain carries TRBV29-1 and TRBJ2-1; 8 positions match TRBD1. The CDR3 is 14 amino acids. Germline V gene data show CDR1 as SQVTM and CDR2 as ANQGSEA. The V gene end was trimmed by 7 bases and the J gene end by 2 bases; junction bases not matched to a gene: 7. The CDR3 DNA is TGCAGCGCACACGGACAGGGCGCCTACAATGAGCAGTTCTTC. Protein product: CSAHGQGAYNEQFF.

The chain carries TRBV5-1 and TRBJ2-1, with D possibly being TRBD2 (6 bases). This CDR3 contains 15 residues. Germline V gene data show CDR1 as SGHRS and CDR2 as YFSETQ. V was pared by 4 bases and J by 5 bases, with 16 bases between. The CDR3 protein is CASSRLGGANNEQFF. The CDR3 bases are TGCGCCAGCAGCCGGCTGGGGGGAGCCAACAATGAGCAGTTCTTC.

This clonotype appeared a few times. This chain links TRBV10-3 with TRBJ2-7; 7 nucleotides align to TRBD2. The CDR3 sequence is 13 residues long. Per germline, CDR1 ENHRY and CDR2 SYGVKD. With 10 bases clipped from V and 6 bases from J, the junction kept 12 bases outside the gene matches. Here the CDR3 reads CATGGGEQIEQYF. The CDR3 region has the DNA TGTGCCACTGGGGGGGGAGAACAAATCGAGCAGTACTTC.

This chain connects TRBV7-9 to TRBJ2-4; 8 nucleotides align to TRBD1. V lost 2 bases, J lost 8 bases, and 5 bases stayed unmatched. This CDR3 spans 14 amino acids. CDR1 is SEHNR, CDR2 FQNEAQ, per germline (reference sequence). CDR3 in DNA: TGTGCCAGCAGCTTAAGGGAGACAGGGGACATTCAGTACTTC. As protein: CASSLRETGDIQYF.

In its sample, this clonotype was seen a few times. V is TRBV28 and J is TRBJ2-5, with 7 bases matching TRBD1. The CDR3 length is 13 residues. The V gene end was trimmed by 7 bases and the J gene end by 2 bases; junction bases not matched to a gene: 4. CDR1 MDHEN and CDR2 SYDVKM come from the germline V gene. CDR3 nucleotide sequence: TGTGCCAGCAAGGAGACAGGGCAAGAGACCCAGTACTTC. Encoded protein: CASKETGQETQYF.

In this sample, this clonotype turned up many times. The chain couples TRBV7-9 to TRBJ2-3, with D possibly matching TRBD2 (6 bases). This CDR3 is 17 amino acids long. Trimming removed 6 bases at V and 0 bases at J, with 19 bases between. From germline, CDR1 is SEHNR and CDR2 FQNEAQ (reference sequence). The CDR3 sequence: CASRGLRSGLSTDTQYF. The CDR3 DNA sequence: TGTGCCAGCAGGGGGCTTCGATCGGGACTGAGCACAGATACGCAGTATTTT.

This clonotype occurred many times. The chain uses TRBV5-1 and TRBJ2-1; 8 bases fit TRBD2. With 4 bases clipped from V and 10 bases from J, the junction kept 7 bases outside the gene matches. This CDR3 is 13 amino acids long. Looked up from germline, CDR1 is SGHRS and CDR2 is YFSETQ. CDR3 loop: CASSLGLADEQFF. For the CDR3, the DNA is TGCGCCAGCAGCCTAGGACTAGCAGACGAGCAGTTCTTC.

This clonotype was seen many times. The chain joins TRBV12-3 or TRBV12-4 to TRBJ2-3; D is unresolved. The CDR3 has 14 amino acids. V was trimmed by 6 bases and J by 4 bases, leaving 14 bases between them. CDR3 nucleotides: TGTGCCAGCAGCCCCCTAGGTTCTGCAGATACGCAGTATTTT. Translating gives CASSPLGSADTQYF.

V gene TRBV11-2 combines with J gene TRBJ2-1; D may be TRBD2 (6 bases). V was shortened by 5 bases and J by 0 bases, with 20 bases between the two germline ends. The CDR3 is made up of 18 amino acids. Germline CDR1 is SGHAT and CDR2 is FQNNGV. In DNA form, the CDR3 reads TGTGCCAGCAGCCCCCTGGCGGGGACCCCTAGCTCCTACAATGAGCAGTTCTTC. Its translation: CASSPLAGTPSSYNEQFF.

This clonotype has a handful of counts. V is TRBV14 and J is TRBJ2-1; possibly TRBD2 for D (5 bases). V lost 0 bases and J 5 bases, leaving 11 bases between the germline ends. The CDR3 length is 15 residues. CDR1 is SGHDN and CDR2 is FVKESK in the germline V gene. CDR3: CASSQEFGNNNEQFF. CDR3 nucleotide sequence: TGTGCCAGCAGCCAAGAATTCGGGAACAACAATGAGCAGTTCTTC.

This clonotype has ten or more counts. V gene TRBV5-1 combines with J gene TRBJ2-1; the D is unclear. V lost 4 bases and J lost 3, with 2 bases in between. The germline V gene has CDR1 SGHRS and CDR2 YFSETQ. The CDR3 sequence is 11 residues long. As DNA, the CDR3 is TGCGCCAGCAGCAGCTACAATGAGCAGTTCTTC. It yields the protein CASSSYNEQFF.

About this clonotype: A read error may produce the germline difference seen at one junction end. The CDR3, as DNA: TGTGCTAGCAGCCAGACTGACAGAGAAGGGGGGGAGACCCAGTACTTC. This gives the protein CASSQTDREGGETQYF. The V call is TRBV7-7, the J call TRBJ2-5; the D call may be TRBD1 or TRBD2 (6 bases each). Germline V gives CDR1 SSHAT, CDR2 FNYEAQ (reference sequence). The CDR3 runs to 16 residues.